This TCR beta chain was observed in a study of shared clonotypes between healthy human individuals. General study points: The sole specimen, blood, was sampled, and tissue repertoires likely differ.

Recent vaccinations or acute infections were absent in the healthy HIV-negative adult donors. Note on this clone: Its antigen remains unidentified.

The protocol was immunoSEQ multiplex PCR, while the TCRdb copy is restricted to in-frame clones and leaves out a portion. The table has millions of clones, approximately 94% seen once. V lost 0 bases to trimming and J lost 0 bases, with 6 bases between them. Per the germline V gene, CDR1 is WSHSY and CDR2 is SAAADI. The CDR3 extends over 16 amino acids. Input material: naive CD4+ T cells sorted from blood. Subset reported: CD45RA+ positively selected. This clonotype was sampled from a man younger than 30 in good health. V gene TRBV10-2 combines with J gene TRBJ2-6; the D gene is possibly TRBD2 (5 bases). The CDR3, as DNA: TGCGCCAGCAGTGAGTCGAGCGGCTCTGGGGCCAACGTCCTGACTTTC. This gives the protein CASSESSGSGANVLTF.